The present T cell receptor (beta chain) was sequenced within a study of cytomegalovirus exposure and HLA in healthy donors. Study-level information: As released early, the data held about 85 million unique TCRs from HLA-typed donors.

Note on this clone: No antigen is known for it.

The J segment lost 4 bases and the V segment lost 6 bases, leaving 9 bases of the junction unmatched. Per germline, CDR1 MNHEY and CDR2 SMNVEV (reference sequence). The CDR3 runs to 14 residues. Use of 60 Vbeta and 13 Jbeta primers characterized the PCR. Repertoires were generated with immunoSEQ multiplex PCR, while TCRdb's copy carries only in-frame clones and drops some. Among about 120,000 clones, almost 85% were seen once, and the ten largest hold 1.5%. Broader study findings: Across donors, presence/absence analyses took sequencing depth to be roughly uniform.

Sequencing was done on a sample of PBMCs. This TCR derives from a woman between 18 and 29 years old in good health and CMV-seronegative. The J gene is TRBJ2-7, the V gene TRBV27; 7 bases are a match to TRBD2. The CDR3 DNA is TGTGCCAGCAGAACCACCGGGGGGAGATACGAGCAGTACTTC. This codes for CASRTTGGRYEQYF.